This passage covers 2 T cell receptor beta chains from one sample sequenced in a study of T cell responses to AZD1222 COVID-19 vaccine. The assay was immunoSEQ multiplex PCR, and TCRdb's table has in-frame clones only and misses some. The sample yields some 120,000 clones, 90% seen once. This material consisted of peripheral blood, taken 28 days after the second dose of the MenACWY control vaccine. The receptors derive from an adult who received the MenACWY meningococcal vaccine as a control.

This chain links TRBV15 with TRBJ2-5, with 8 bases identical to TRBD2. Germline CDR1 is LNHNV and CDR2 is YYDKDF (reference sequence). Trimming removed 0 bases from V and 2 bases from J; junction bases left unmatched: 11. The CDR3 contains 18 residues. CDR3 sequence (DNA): TGTGCCACCAGCAGAGATATCCGGGCCGCGGGGGGTCAAGAGACCCAGTACTTC. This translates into CATSRDIRAAGGQETQYF. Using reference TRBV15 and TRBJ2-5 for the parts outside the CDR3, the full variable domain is DAMVIQNPRYQVTQFGKPVTLSCSQTLNHNVMYWYQQKSSQAPKLLFHYYDKDFNNEADTPDNFQSRRPNTSFCFLDIRSPGLGDTAMYLCATSRDIRAAGGQETQYFGPGTRLLVL.

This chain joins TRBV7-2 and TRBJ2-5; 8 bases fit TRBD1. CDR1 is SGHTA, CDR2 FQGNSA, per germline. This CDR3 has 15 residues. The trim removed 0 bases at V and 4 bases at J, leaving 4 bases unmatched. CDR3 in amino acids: CASSLARQGTETQYF. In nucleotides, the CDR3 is TGTGCCAGCAGCTTAGCGCGACAGGGGACAGAGACCCAGTACTTC.